The 25 T cell receptor beta chains below come from one sample, sequenced in a study of radiation and T cells in renal cell carcinoma. The repertoire was sequenced with immunoSEQ multiplex PCR; TCRdb's copy has only in-frame clones and lacks some. The table records over 85,000 clones, 70% to 85% of them present only once. Documented time point: baseline pretreatment blood. Treatment of the sample: 15 Gy SBRT to primary tumor, nephrectomy 4 weeks later. The sequences come from blood, collected from a patient whose treatment included radiotherapy and nephrectomy. The receptor set was obtained from a man between 60 and 70 years old with renal cell carcinoma.

This clone turned up a few times. The chain is built from TRBV10-3 and TRBJ2-5, with TRBD2 matching over 12 bases. The germline V gene has CDR1 ENHRY and CDR2 SYGVKD. The CDR3 spans 17 residues. The ends lost 5 bases at V and 5 bases at J; junction bases unmatched: 12. For the CDR3, the DNA is TGTGCCATCAGTCAAGTACTAGCGGGAGGCCCGGGGGAGACCCAGTACTTC. This gives the protein CAISQVLAGGPGETQYF.

The V and J genes are TRBV29-1 and TRBJ2-1; 11 bases match TRBD2. Per the germline V gene, CDR1 is SQVTM and CDR2 is ANQGSEA. The ends lost 4 bases at V and 3 bases at J; junction bases unmatched: 11. The CDR3 is 17 residues long. As DNA, the CDR3 is TGCAGCGTTGGAGGGCTAGCGGGAGGCCTAGTCTACAATGAGCAGTTCTTC. Translation: CSVGGLAGGLVYNEQFF.

The chain combines TRBV4-3 with TRBJ1-4; possible D gene TRBD1, 6 bases. The length of the CDR3 is 15 residues. Germline V gene sequence: CDR1 LGHNA, CDR2 YSLEER. The ends were cut back, 4 bases at V and 3 bases at J, with 12 bases in the middle. The CDR3 nucleotides read TGCGCCAGCAGCCCGCAGGGGCATCCTAATGAAAAACTGTTTTTT. Amino acid sequence: CASSPQGHPNEKLFF.

This chain uses TRBV5-4 with TRBJ1-2; 7 nucleotides agree with TRBD1. Trimming took 4 bases from V and 4 from J; bases not matched to a gene: 4. Germline assignment: CDR1 SGHNT and CDR2 YYREEE (reference sequence). The length of the CDR3 is 13 residues. CDR3 bases: TGTGCCAGCAGCCTCAGGACAGGCTATGGCTACACCTTC. Translating it yields CASSLRTGYGYTF.

J is TRBJ1-2 and V is TRBV6-1; D ambiguous. Trimming stripped 3 bases from V and 7 bases from J, with 12 bases between. Germline V lookup: CDR1 MNHNS, CDR2 SASEGT. CDR3 length: 13 residues. CDR3 region: CASSDGGSGGYTF. The CDR3 DNA reads as TGTGCCAGCAGTGATGGAGGGTCGGGTGGCTACACCTTC.

This clone was seen a few times. The chain links TRBV9 to TRBJ2-1; tentatively, D is TRBD2 (5 bases). Trimming cost V 6 bases and J 6 bases, with 19 bases left between them. In germline, CDR1 is SGDLS, CDR2 YYNGEE. The CDR3 runs 15 residues. In DNA, the CDR3 is TGTGCCAGCAACCCCACTAGATCTCCAGGCAATGAGCAGTTCTTC. As protein: CASNPTRSPGNEQFF. Together with reference TRBV9 and TRBJ2-1, the CDR3 gives the full variable domain: DSGVTQTPKHLITATGQRVTLRCSPRSGDLSVYWYQQSLDQGLQFLIQYYNGEERAKGNILERFSAQQFPDLHSELNLSSLELGDSALYFCASNPTRSPGNEQFFGPGTRLTVL.

The chain couples TRBV6-5 to TRBJ2-5, with D perhaps TRBD1 or TRBD2 (5 bases each). V gave up 2 bases and J gave up 4 bases, with 5 bases separating them. Germline-derived CDR1 and CDR2 are MNHEY and SVGAGI. The CDR3 length is 12 residues. CDR3 loop: CASSYGGETQYF. The CDR3, as DNA: TGTGCCAGCAGTTACGGGGGAGAGACCCAGTACTTC.

V gene TRBV29-1 combines with J gene TRBJ2-3; tentatively, D is TRBD2 (5 bases). Looked up from germline, CDR1 is SQVTM and CDR2 is ANQGSEA. This CDR3 has 15 amino acids. The V end was cut by 0 bases, the J end by 4 bases, with 14 bases between. The CDR3 loop reads CSVEDATTWADTQYF. The CDR3 DNA reads as TGCAGCGTTGAAGATGCGACTACCTGGGCAGATACGCAGTATTTT.

V gene TRBV10-3 combines with J gene TRBJ1-4, with 7 nucleotides matching TRBD1. Per the germline V gene, CDR1 is ENHRY and CDR2 is SYGVKD. The ends lost 0 bases at V and 2 bases at J; junction bases unmatched: 3. This CDR3 is 16 amino acids long. As DNA, the CDR3 is TGTGCCATCAGTGAGTCAGCGGGACAGACTAATGAAAAACTGTTTTTT. It encodes CAISESAGQTNEKLFF.

V usage is TRBV6-5 and J usage is TRBJ2-3; TRBD1 agrees at 9 bases. The trim removed 5 bases at V and 5 bases at J, leaving 8 bases unmatched. Germline V gene data show CDR1 as MNHEY and CDR2 as SVGAGI. The CDR3 has 15 residues. The CDR3 DNA reads TGTGCCAGCAGTCGCTCCGGGACAGGGCAAGATACGCAGTATTTT. This translates into CASSRSGTGQDTQYF.

This chain joins TRBV6-6 and TRBJ2-1; a weak D match, TRBD1 (5 bases). V shed 2 bases and J shed 6 bases, with 17 bases lying between them. CDR1 MNHNY and CDR2 SVGAGI come from the germline V gene (reference sequence). The CDR3 loop spans 16 amino acids. This chain's CDR3 is CASSYRTDTYPNEQFF. Written as DNA, the CDR3 is TGTGCCAGCAGTTACCGGACGGACACCTACCCCAATGAGCAGTTCTTC.

V usage is TRBV28 and J usage is TRBJ2-1, with a tentative D call TRBD2 (5 bases). This CDR3 spans 14 amino acids. Trimming took 2 bases from V and 14 from J, leaving 19 bases between them. CDR1 and CDR2 (germline): MDHEN, SYDVKM. CDR3 coding DNA: TGTGCCAGCAGTTTAAGGCCCCCCTCTAGCCCTAAGTTCTTC. Translation gives CASSLRPPSSPKFF.

The CDR3 bases are TGTGCCTGCTTGCCCGGGACAGGCACCTCCTACGAGCAGTACTTC. This translates into CACLPGTGTSYEQYF. The V gene is TRBV30, the J gene TRBJ2-7; TRBD1 matches 8 bases. Germline V gives CDR1 GTSNPN, CDR2 SVGIG (reference sequence). J gave up 0 bases and V 6 bases, and 10 bases lay outside the gene matches. The CDR3 spans 15 residues.

This chain joins TRBV4-1 and TRBJ2-7; D is undetermined. The CDR3 totals 16 residues. Trimming took off 1 base at V and 3 bases at J, with 16 bases between the two ends. CDR1 is MGHRA and CDR2 is YSYEKL in the germline V gene. DNA for the CDR3: TGCGCCAGCAGCCAAGTCGGTGACCCAGGCCGCTACGAGCAGTACTTC. Translated: CASSQVGDPGRYEQYF.

The chain is built from TRBV2 and TRBJ2-2; D is uncertain. Germline loops: CDR1 SNHLY, CDR2 FYNNEI. This CDR3 region has 17 residues. V lost 8 bases and J lost 0, with 19 bases in between. CDR3 protein: CASRRQTSPANTGELFF. The CDR3 DNA reads as TGTGCCAGCCGCCGGCAGACTTCCCCCGCGAACACCGGGGAGCTGTTTTTT.

A few counts support this clone. The chain combines TRBV5-1 with TRBJ2-5, with D perhaps TRBD2 (6 bases). The CDR3 runs to 14 residues. V dropped 0 bases and J dropped 5 bases, with 11 bases sitting between them. CDR1 and CDR2 (germline): SGHRS, YFSETQ. The CDR3 DNA reads TGCGCCAGCAGCTTGGAGGAGGGGCGGGAGACCCAGTACTTC. Translation gives CASSLEEGRETQYF.

This clone was found once. The chain recombines TRBV11-3 with TRBJ2-7; D gene ambiguous. V gave up 0 bases and J gave up 6 bases, with 9 bases separating them. This CDR3 comprises 13 residues. Germline V gene lookup returns CDR1 SGHNT and CDR2 YENEEA. The CDR3 DNA follows: TGTGCCAGCAGCTTAGATGGAGTCGGCGAGCAGTACTTC. This encodes CASSLDGVGEQYF.

The chain links TRBV6-5 to TRBJ2-4; D unclear. CDR3 size: 14 residues. CDR1 is MNHEY, CDR2 SVGAGI, per germline. The V and J ends lost 6 bases and 5 bases respectively, with 14 bases between them. The CDR3 sequence is CASRDVGRENIQYF. The CDR3 DNA sequence: TGTGCCAGCAGAGACGTGGGTAGGGAAAACATTCAGTACTTC.

This clone was seen a few times. This rearrangement joins TRBV27 to TRBJ1-2; TRBD1 agrees at 10 bases. The germline gives CDR1 MNHEY, CDR2 SMNVEV (reference sequence). The J segment lost 4 bases and the V segment lost 3 bases, leaving 8 bases of the junction unmatched. The CDR3 has 16 amino acids. Written as DNA, the CDR3 is TGTGCCAGCAGTTTGGGCATGACAGGGGGCGGCTATGGCTACACCTTC. It specifies CASSLGMTGGGYGYTF.

This chain joins TRBV4-1 and TRBJ1-4; D unclear. This CDR3 is 14 amino acids long. The V and J ends lost 1 base and 7 bases respectively, with 10 bases between them. Per germline, CDR1 MGHRA and CDR2 YSYEKL. The DNA of the CDR3 is TGCGCCAGCAGCCAAGTGTTAGTTGGTGAAAAACTGTTTTTT. Protein sequence: CASSQVLVGEKLFF.

This rearrangement joins TRBV5-1 to TRBJ2-7; 10 bases map to TRBD2. With V trimmed by 4 bases and J by 4 bases, 8 bases remained unmatched. The CDR3 spans 15 residues. Germline V gene data show CDR1 as SGHRS and CDR2 as YFSETQ. CDR3 nucleotide sequence: TGCGCCAGCAGCACGTCTAGCGGGAGAGTTTACGAGCAGTACTTC. Protein: CASSTSSGRVYEQYF.

The table lists this clone with many counts. J is TRBJ2-2 and V is TRBV7-2; D unclear. CDR1 is SGHTA and CDR2 is FQGNSA in the germline V gene. The V end was cut by 2 bases, the J end by 2 bases, with 9 bases between. The CDR3 has 15 amino acids. The chain's CDR3 is CASSLTSSNTGELFF. The CDR3 coding sequence is TGTGCCAGCAGCTTAACATCATCTAACACCGGGGAGCTGTTTTTT.

The rearrangement joins TRBV11-2 to TRBJ1-5; D gene uncertain. The V gene lost 0 bases and the J gene lost 5 bases, with 11 bases spanning the gap. There are 15 residues in the CDR3. Germline CDR1 and CDR2: SGHAT and FQNNGV. In DNA, the CDR3 is TGTGCCAGCAGCTTAGATTCCCCCGTTCATCAGCCCCAGCATTTT. This translates into CASSLDSPVHQPQHF.

About this clone: The same CDR3 is also encoded by other DNA sequences in this sample. The chain couples TRBV19 to TRBJ2-7, with 8 bases that match TRBD1. The germline gives CDR1 LNHDA, CDR2 SQIVND (reference sequence). This CDR3 comprises 13 residues. The junction had 2 bases not matched to a gene; V was cut back by 2 bases and J by 5 bases. In DNA form, the CDR3 reads TGTGCCAGTAGTATACAGGGGGCCCACGAGCAGTACTTC. It codes for CASSIQGAHEQYF.

The chain joins TRBV28 to TRBJ2-5; D call uncertain. The CDR3 is 14 residues long. V lost 6 bases and J 4 bases, leaving 15 bases between the germline ends. The germline V gene encodes CDR1 MDHEN and CDR2 SYDVKM. For the CDR3, the DNA is TGTGCCAGCAGGGTCTCCCGCACCCTAGAGACCCAGTACTTC. Its protein product is CASRVSRTLETQYF.